The TCR beta chain described here comes from a study of T cells in Graves' hyperthyroidism and ophthalmopathy. This clonotype has more than one count but fewer than ten. Its specificity is not known. The study included ophthalmopathy patients with Clinical Activity Score at least 3, NOSPECS grade at least 4 and duration under 3 months. Uncontrolled infection, other autoimmune disease, pregnancy or lactation disqualified patients from enrolment. From more than 9.5 ml of fresh peripheral blood, PBMCs were isolated. Notes on the study in general: Within blood appeared most thyroid clonotypes that had expanded above 0.001.

This CDR3 contains 15 residues. Germline lookup yields CDR1 LNHDA and CDR2 SQIVND (reference sequence). Trimming left V 3 bases short and J 2 bases short, with 13 bases between. TCR beta CDR3 region amplification was performed from RNA transcripts. Carried out on the TCR CDR3, a first-round RT-PCR used the HTBI primer set. Each CDR3 protein gets one entry after TCRdb re-called the multiplex PCR reads with MiXCR. The sample shows roughly 560,000 distinct CDR3 sequences, roughly 14% of them seen only once. The V gene is TRBV19, the J gene TRBJ2-5; weak D call: TRBD2 (6 bases). The source is a woman in her forties with Graves' ophthalmopathy. Source material: blood. The CDR3 coding sequence is TGTGCCAGTAGTATCACGGGGAGGTGGCAAGAGACCCAGTACTTC. Protein: CASSITGRWQETQYF.